Sequencing of this TCR beta chain was carried out in a study of patients and donors after allogeneic stem cell transplantation. This clonotype was seen a few times. TCRdb independently ran MiXCR on the RT-PCR reads; one entry per CDR3 protein. This table holds about a million distinct CDR3 sequences, under 20% found once. Deletions cut 6 bases from V and 1 base from J, with 9 bases between. Germline values: CDR1 MNHNS, CDR2 SASEGT. The CDR3 consists of 13 residues. Sequencing was done on a sample of blood, either unsorted or a sorted T cell fraction (not recorded which). This chain joins TRBV6-1 and TRBJ1-1; D perhaps matches TRBD1 (5 bases). This TCR came from a human donor who was either an allogeneic HSCT recipient or a stem cell or donor lymphocyte infusion donor (not recorded which). It is not recorded whose cells these are; they may come from a transplant donor. As DNA, the CDR3 is TGTGCCAGCAGAAGGGGAGCGAACACTGAAGCTTTCTTT. Protein sequence: CASRRGANTEAFF.